These T cell receptor beta chains were read from a single sample in a study of blood T cell repertoires in COVID-19. The table came from immunoSEQ multiplex PCR; TCRdb's copy has only in-frame clones and leaves some out. The sample lists over 45,000 clones; 75% to 90% were seen once. Sequencing input: peripheral blood. The receptors here all came from a woman in her sixties or seventies with active COVID-19. Both conserved end residues are part of each CDR3. A D gene is named only where the DNA matches it firmly. Clone size is given for some rows only: seen once, a few or many times, or a class if the clone is expanded.

D	V	J	size	CDR3	DNA
NA	TRBV27	TRBJ2-1	NA	CASNGGGIPLNNEQFF	TGTGCCAGCAATGGAGGGGGCATACCCCTTAACAATGAGCAGTTCTTC
TRBD1	TRBV30	TRBJ1-2	NA	CAWSVGRGLGYTF	TGTGCCTGGAGTGTAGGCAGGGGGCTCGGCTACACCTTC
TRBD1	TRBV6-5	TRBJ1-2	NA	CASSYLGTGVKNGYTF	TGTGCCAGCAGTTACCTCGGGACAGGGGTGAAGAATGGCTACACCTTC
NA	TRBV6-2/TRBV6-3	TRBJ2-3	NA	CASSLGRGIDTQYF	TGTGCCAGCAGCTTGGGACGCGGGATAGATACGCAGTATTTT
NA	TRBV5-1	TRBJ1-2	NA	CANDRNTREPGYTF	TGCGCCAACGACCGAAATACCCGGGAGCCTGGCTACACCTTC
NA	TRBV3-1/TRBV3-2	TRBJ1-2	NA	CASSQQGSNYGYTF	TGTGCCAGCAGCCAACAGGGAAGCAACTATGGCTACACCTTC
TRBD2	TRBV7-9	TRBJ2-7	NA	CASSAPGLALYEQYF	TGTGCCAGCAGCGCGCCGGGACTAGCCCTCTACGAGCAGTACTTC
NA	TRBV30	TRBJ1-2	NA	CAWSFQGGYTF	TGTGCCTGGAGTTTTCAGGGCGGCTACACCTTC
NA	TRBV7-8	TRBJ1-2	NA	CASSLISSAYGYTF	TGTGCCAGCAGCTTAATTTCCAGTGCCTATGGCTACACCTTC
NA	TRBV6-5	TRBJ1-2	NA	CASSSTGLDGYTF	TGTGCCAGCAGCTCCACAGGGCTGGATGGCTACACCTTC
NA	TRBV18	TRBJ2-7	NA	CASSPSRASSYEQYF	TGTGCCAGCTCACCAAGCAGGGCTAGCTCCTACGAGCAGTACTTC
TRBD1	TRBV6-5	TRBJ2-7	NA	CASTRPGQSTYEQYF	TGTGCCAGCACCCGGCCGGGACAGAGTACCTACGAGCAGTACTTC
TRBD2	TRBV6-5	TRBJ2-5	NA	CASSYSSGGGAETQYF	TGTGCCAGCAGTTACTCGTCTGGCGGGGGGGCCGAGACCCAGTACTTC
NA	TRBV9	TRBJ2-7	NA	CASSPGLGYEQYF	TGTGCCAGCAGCCCAGGGTTGGGCTACGAGCAGTACTTC
NA	TRBV5-6	TRBJ2-2	NA	CASSLKGAGELFF	TGTGCCAGCAGCTTGAAGGGGGCCGGGGAGCTGTTTTTT
NA	TRBV7-2	TRBJ1-2	NA	CASSPPWPASRSNYGYTF	TGTGCCAGCAGCCCACCGTGGCCGGCTAGCCGATCTAACTATGGCTACACCTTC
TRBD2	TRBV27	TRBJ2-5	NA	CASSLLAGVTKETQYF	TGTGCCAGCAGTCTACTAGCGGGGGTTACAAAAGAGACCCAGTACTTC
NA	TRBV2	TRBJ1-2	NA	CASRALPGYGYTF	TGTGCCAGCAGGGCCCTCCCGGGCTATGGCTACACCTTC
TRBD1	TRBV18	TRBJ2-7	NA	CASSQDRVIEQYF	TGTGCCAGCTCACAAGACAGGGTAATCGAGCAGTACTTC
TRBD2	TRBV11-2	TRBJ2-3	once	CASRYTSGGARDTQYF	TGTGCCAGCAGGTACACTAGCGGGGGGGCCAGAGATACGCAGTATTTT
TRBD1	TRBV7-2	TRBJ1-2	NA	CASSLGGGSYGYTF	TGTGCCAGCAGCTTAGGAGGGGGCAGCTATGGCTACACCTTC
TRBD1	TRBV6-5	TRBJ2-3	NA	CASRYETGGTDTQYF	TGTGCCAGCCGATATGAGACAGGGGGCACAGATACGCAGTATTTT
TRBD1	TRBV18	TRBJ2-7	NA	CASSPSVTGVDEQYF	TGTGCCAGCTCACCGAGCGTAACAGGGGTCGACGAGCAGTACTTC
TRBD2	TRBV11-2	TRBJ2-6	NA	CASSPVRSGGAGGANVLTF	TGTGCCAGCAGCCCGGTTAGAAGCGGGGGGGCCGGTGGGGCCAACGTCCTGACTTTC
NA	TRBV7-2	TRBJ1-2	NA	CASSGRDSIYGYTF	TGTGCCAGCAGCGGACGGGACTCAATCTATGGCTACACCTTC